One sample yielded the 29 T cell receptor beta chains listed below, sequenced in a study of blood T cells in healthy people across ages (dated by TCRdb to 2015 to 2017). The library was made by 5' RACE. Sequencing was performed on an Illumina HiSeq 2500. A second about 7 to 12 cycle PCR used a sample-barcoded 5' primer and a J-beta primer mix. The public reads were reprocessed in TCRdb via fastp at Q25 and MiXCR, keeping in-frame beta chains. Duplicate CDR3 protein sequences are folded into a single record with the most common DNA and genes. Within this sample are roughly 2 million distinct CDR3 sequences, with 40% to 55% of them counted one time only. The ten most abundant clones make up roughly 2.1% of the sample. Sequencing was done on a sample of blood. All receptors come from a woman in her 40s in good health.

This clonotype has more than one count but fewer than ten. The chain has TRBV6-5 and TRBJ2-7; D gene uncertain. The V end was cut by 6 bases, the J end by 2 bases, with 11 bases between. CDR3 length: 13 residues. CDR1 is MNHEY, CDR2 SVGAGI, per germline. The CDR3 region is CASRKDAAYEQYF. DNA of the CDR3: TGTGCCAGCAGAAAGGACGCAGCCTACGAGCAGTACTTC.

This clonotype was counted a few times. The genes are TRBV6-2 or TRBV6-3 and TRBJ2-7; a weak D match, TRBD1 (5 bases). CDR3 length: 12 amino acids. CDR1 and CDR2 from the germline V gene are MNHEY and SVGEGT. Trimming shortened V by 10 bases and J by 1 base, and 11 bases separated the two germline ends. CDR3 DNA sequence: TGTGCCATCAATCAGGGATCCTACGAGCAGTACTTC. Translation gives CAINQGSYEQYF.

There are a few counts of this clonotype. This chain uses TRBV12-5 with TRBJ1-2; weak D call: TRBD1 (6 bases). CDR1 and CDR2 (germline): LGHNT, FRNRAP. V lost 4 bases, J lost 7 bases, and 16 bases lay in between. This CDR3 has 14 residues. The DNA of the CDR3 is TGTGCTAGTGGTTCCAACAGGGCGGATAGTGGCTACACCTTC. As protein: CASGSNRADSGYTF. Looking up the rest from reference TRBV12-5 and TRBJ1-2 gives the full variable domain: DARVTQTPRHKVTEMGQEVTMRCQPILGHNTVFWYRQTMMQGLELLAYFRNRAPLDDSGMPKDRFSAEMPDATLATLKIQPSEPRDSAVYFCASGSNRADSGYTFGSGTRLTVV.

The genes are TRBV5-6 and TRBJ2-7; tentatively, D is TRBD1 or TRBD2 (5 bases each). The V end was cut by 3 bases, the J end by 2 bases, with 21 bases between. Germline loops: CDR1 SGHDT, CDR2 YYEEEE. The CDR3 loop spans 17 amino acids. The CDR3 nucleotides are TGTGCCAGCAGCTCCGAACGGGGACCCGAGCTAGCCTACGAGCAGTACTTC. It encodes CASSSERGPELAYEQYF.

The chain has TRBV28 and TRBJ2-7, with a weak D call TRBD2 (7 bases). Germline CDR1 MDHEN, CDR2 SYDVKM. The V end lost 3 bases, the J end lost 7 bases, and 25 bases lay between the germline ends. The CDR3 runs to 17 residues. The CDR3 loop is CASSFQLGGGRSREQYF. Here the CDR3 DNA reads TGTGCCAGCAGTTTCCAACTAGGCGGGGGCCGTTCTAGGGAGCAGTACTTC. The variable domain in full, with the rest retrieved from reference TRBV28 and TRBJ2-7, is DVKVTQSSRYLVKRTGEKVFLECVQDMDHENMFWYRQDPGLGLRLIYFSYDVKMKEKGDIPEGYSVSREKKERFSLILESASTNQTSMYLCASSFQLGGGRSREQYFGPGTRLTVT.

The chain carries TRBV20-1 and TRBJ2-3, with 12 bases fitting TRBD2. J was trimmed by 3 bases and V by 3 bases; bases with no gene match: 4. CDR1 DFQATT and CDR2 SNEGSKA come from the germline V gene (reference sequence). The CDR3 totals 15 residues. CDR3 protein: CSASELAGGTDTQYF. CDR3 bases: TGCAGTGCTAGTGAACTAGCGGGAGGAACAGATACGCAGTATTTT.

This clonotype was detected only a few times. The V and J genes are TRBV5-6 and TRBJ2-3; possibly TRBD1 for D (5 bases). V lost 0 bases to trimming and J lost 1 base, with 12 bases between them. Germline values: CDR1 SGHDT, CDR2 YYEEEE. The CDR3 extends over 16 amino acids. CDR3 loop: CASSLAGVGGTDTQYF. In nucleotides, the CDR3 is TGTGCCAGCAGCTTGGCCGGAGTAGGGGGCACAGATACGCAGTATTTT. The full variable domain, with the rest looked up from reference TRBV5-6 and TRBJ2-3, is DAGVTQSPTHLIKTRGQQVTLRCSPKSGHDTVSWYQQALGQGPQFIFQYYEEEERQRGNFPDRFSGHQFPNYSSELNVNALLLGDSALYLCASSLAGVGGTDTQYFGPGTRLTVL.

The CDR3 loop is CSAGDRASHYEQYF. The CDR3, as DNA: TGCAGTGCTGGGGACAGGGCGTCCCACTACGAGCAGTACTTC. This chain connects TRBV20-1 to TRBJ2-5; 9 bases are a match to TRBD1. The assigned J gene may be wrong: the sequence end matches TRBJ2-7 better. CDR1 DFQATT and CDR2 SNEGSKA come from the germline V gene (reference sequence). CDR3 length equals 14 residues.

This clonotype was found a few times. The chain joins TRBV7-3 to TRBJ2-3; 9 nucleotides agree with TRBD1. Germline trimming cut 1 base from V and 2 bases from J; bases unmatched to any gene: 7. Germline assignment: CDR1 SGHTA and CDR2 FQGTGA. The CDR3 contains 17 residues. The CDR3 nucleotides are TGTGCCAGCAGCTTAAGTAGGGGGACAGGGAACACAGATACGCAGTATTTT. Translated: CASSLSRGTGNTDTQYF. Variable domain in full (rest from reference TRBV7-3 and TRBJ2-3): GAGVSQTPSNKVTEKGKYVELRCDPISGHTALYWYRQSLGQGPEFLIYFQGTGAADDSGLPNDRFFAVRPEGSVSTLKIQRTERGDSAVYLCASSLSRGTGNTDTQYFGPGTRLTVL.

The genes are TRBV28 and TRBJ2-1, with 8 bases that match TRBD1. CDR1 is MDHEN, CDR2 SYDVKM, per germline. V trimming: 8 bases; J trimming: 7 bases; junction bases outside the gene matches: 4. CDR3 length: 12 amino acids. In DNA, the CDR3 is TGTGCCAGCCGGACAGGGCAGAATGAGCAGTTCTTC. Amino acids: CASRTGQNEQFF.

The chain links TRBV6-6 to TRBJ1-1, with no clear D. Germline CDR1 MNHNY, CDR2 SVGAGI (reference sequence). The CDR3 runs 13 residues. The ends were cut back, 2 bases at V and 7 bases at J, with 11 bases in the middle. CDR3 sequence reads: CASSYPRGIEAFF. The CDR3 bases are TGTGCCAGCAGTTACCCCCGGGGAATTGAAGCTTTCTTT.

This clonotype was found a few times. The rearrangement joins TRBV12-3 or TRBV12-4 to TRBJ1-2; D is ambiguous. This CDR3 has 17 residues. Trimming removed 4 bases at V and 3 bases at J, with 21 bases between. This chain's CDR3 is CASSSMDEFGFDYGYTF. The CDR3 coding sequence is TGTGCCAGCAGTTCGATGGACGAATTTGGGTTTGACTATGGCTACACCTTC.

This chain uses TRBV11-2 with TRBJ1-2; TRBD1 is a possible D gene (5 bases). Germline V CDR1 and CDR2: SGHAT, FQNNGV. Deletions cut 4 bases from V and 4 bases from J, with 22 bases between. The CDR3 sequence is 17 residues long. CDR3 DNA sequence: TGTGCCAGCAGCTATTCCCCCAGGGACCCACGGGGCTATGGCTACACCTTC. Residues: CASSYSPRDPRGYGYTF.

The rearrangement links TRBV20-1 to TRBJ2-5; possibly TRBD1 for D (6 bases). Germline V gene lookup returns CDR1 DFQATT and CDR2 SNEGSKA (reference sequence). This CDR3 has 13 residues. Trimming left V 2 bases short and J 5 bases short, with 12 bases between. The CDR3 nucleotides read TGCAGTGCTAGATCAACAGGGTTGGAGACCCAGTACTTC. It specifies CSARSTGLETQYF.

This clonotype was picked up a small number of times. The chain carries TRBV20-1 and TRBJ2-6; TRBD2 matches at 13 bases. CDR3 length equals 17 residues. V lost 3 bases and J lost 0; bases outside the gene matches: 2. Germline V CDR1 and CDR2: DFQATT, SNEGSKA (reference sequence). CDR3: CSARGLAGLSGANVLTF. The CDR3 bases are TGCAGTGCTAGGGGACTAGCGGGGCTCTCTGGGGCCAACGTCCTGACTTTC.

V is TRBV6-1 and J is TRBJ2-6, with 8 positions matching TRBD2. The J segment lost 2 bases and the V segment lost 5 bases, leaving 5 bases of the junction unmatched. Germline V gene sequence: CDR1 MNHNS, CDR2 SASEGT. The CDR3 extends over 16 amino acids. The CDR3 sequence: CASSWSGGPGANVLTF. The CDR3 DNA reads as TGTGCCAGCAGTTGGAGCGGGGGCCCTGGGGCCAACGTCCTGACTTTC.

V gene TRBV6-2 or TRBV6-3 combines with J gene TRBJ1-5; 10 bases agree with TRBD1. V was pared by 6 bases and J by 4 bases, with 12 bases of the junction left unmatched. This CDR3 comprises 17 residues. Germline V gene lookup returns CDR1 MNHEY and CDR2 SVGEGT. DNA of the CDR3: TGTGCCAGCAGCTATCCTAGACAGGGGGCTAGGAATCAGCCCCAGCATTTT. Translation: CASSYPRQGARNQPQHF.

This chain links TRBV4-3 with TRBJ2-6, with a possible D match to TRBD1 (6 bases). CDR3 length: 17 amino acids. Germline V gene sequence: CDR1 LGHNA, CDR2 YSLEER. V lost 0 bases, J lost 6 bases, and 15 bases lay in between. The CDR3 coding sequence is TGCGCCAGCAGCCAAGATTTGGGGACATCAGAGGCCAACGTCCTGACTTTC. Encoded protein: CASSQDLGTSEANVLTF.

This clonotype occurred a few times. The rearrangement links TRBV6-5 to TRBJ1-2; 9 nucleotides line up with TRBD1. After removal of 0 bases from V and 4 bases from J, the junction contained 9 bases not matched to a gene. The V gene's germline CDR1 is MNHEY and CDR2 SVGAGI. The CDR3 is 17 residues long. CDR3 region: CASSYSMRTGDPYGYTF. DNA for the CDR3: TGTGCCAGCAGTTACTCGATGCGGACAGGGGATCCCTATGGCTACACCTTC.

The chain recombines TRBV5-6 with TRBJ2-7, with 9 nucleotides matching TRBD1. Germline V lookup: CDR1 SGHDT, CDR2 YYEEEE. The CDR3 loop spans 16 amino acids. J gave up 4 bases and V 4 bases, and 12 bases lay outside the gene matches. CDR3 coding DNA: TGTGCCAGCAGCATCATAACAGGGGGCAGTATTTACGAGCAGTACTTC. It is translated as CASSIITGGSIYEQYF.

The V and J genes are TRBV27 and TRBJ2-1; the D gene is possibly TRBD2 (7 bases). Trimming took off 0 bases at V and 10 bases at J, with 10 bases between the two ends. The CDR3 contains 13 residues. Germline loops: CDR1 MNHEY, CDR2 SMNVEV (reference sequence). CDR3 DNA sequence: TGTGCCAGCAGTTTATCGGAGGGGGGGGAGCAGTTCTTC. This sequence encodes CASSLSEGGEQFF.

This sequence joins TRBV14 and TRBJ2-4, with 7 bases identical to TRBD1. Germline trimming cut 1 base from V and 0 bases from J; bases unmatched to any gene: 9. Germline values: CDR1 SGHDN, CDR2 FVKESK. This CDR3 comprises 18 residues. The CDR3 sequence: CASSQGQNRGLAKNIQYF. The CDR3 DNA reads as TGTGCCAGCAGCCAAGGCCAAAACAGGGGCCTAGCCAAAAACATTCAGTACTTC.

The chain carries TRBV7-2 and TRBJ2-7; 9 bases line up with TRBD2. Trimming took 6 bases from V and 7 from J; bases not matched to a gene: 13. This CDR3 is 15 amino acids long. Germline lookup yields CDR1 SGHTA and CDR2 FQGNSA. CDR3 protein: CASSVSGGSNGEQYF. CDR3 in DNA: TGTGCCAGCAGTGTTAGCGGGGGCTCAAACGGGGAGCAGTACTTC. The whole variable domain, remainder taken from reference TRBV7-2 and TRBJ2-7, is GAGVSQSPSNKVTEKGKDVELRCDPISGHTALYWYRQSLGQGLEFLIYFQGNSAPDKSGLPSDRFSAERTGGSVSTLTIQRTQQEDSAVYLCASSVSGGSNGEQYFGPGTRLTVT.

This clonotype was detected many times. The gene calls are TRBV10-3 and TRBJ2-3; no definite D call. This CDR3 is built from 14 residues. Germline lookup yields CDR1 ENHRY and CDR2 SYGVKD. V gave up 4 bases and J gave up 6 bases, with 14 bases separating them. CDR3 in amino acids: CAISGGLEVDTQYF. In DNA, the CDR3 is TGTGCCATCAGTGGGGGTCTAGAGGTCGATACGCAGTATTTT.

The chain couples TRBV15 to TRBJ2-4, with 7 positions matching TRBD1. The CDR3 runs 18 residues. Per the germline V gene, CDR1 is LNHNV and CDR2 is YYDKDF (reference sequence). The V segment lost 8 bases and the J segment 2 bases; nucleotides outside the gene matches: 18. The CDR3 DNA is TGTGCCACCGCGCAGGGGGAAGTGGTGGGGATAACCAAAAACATTCAGTACTTC. Amino acid sequence: CATAQGEVVGITKNIQYF.

Only a few counts were recorded for this clonotype. The CDR3, as DNA: TGCAGTGCCAGACTAGCGGGGCGAGAGACCCAGTACTTC. Its protein is CSARLAGRETQYF. The chain carries TRBV20-1 and TRBJ2-5; 11 bases line up with TRBD2. J lost 4 bases, V lost 6 bases, and 4 bases had no gene match. Germline V lookup: CDR1 DFQATT, CDR2 SNEGSKA (reference sequence). The CDR3 totals 13 residues.

This rearrangement joins TRBV9 to TRBJ2-1; D gene ambiguous. The CDR3 covers 14 residues. The V end lost 3 bases, the J end lost 12 bases, and 19 bases lay between the germline ends. Germline CDR1 reads SGDLS; CDR2 reads YYNGEE. CDR3 nucleotide sequence: TGTGCCAGCAGCGGTGCCGGGCCTTGGGGTTGGCAGTTCTTC. Translated, it gives CASSGAGPWGWQFF.

The gene calls are TRBV6-2 or TRBV6-3 and TRBJ2-3, with D perhaps matching TRBD2 (6 bases). Germline-derived CDR1 and CDR2 are MNHEY and SVGEGT. The germline V and J ends were trimmed by 2 bases and 4 bases, with 10 bases remaining between them. This CDR3 has 14 residues. CDR3 protein: CASSYPDYPDTQYF. The CDR3 nucleotides read TGTGCCAGCAGTTACCCGGACTACCCAGATACGCAGTATTTT.

Details on this clonotype: The junction differs from germline at one of its ends, possibly a read error. This rearrangement joins TRBV3-1 to TRBJ1-2, with D uncertain. In germline, CDR1 is LGHDT, CDR2 YNNKEL (reference sequence). The CDR3 is 17 residues long. CDR3: CASSQEGHPLLVYGCTF. The CDR3 coding sequence is TGTGCCAGCAGCCAGGAGGGCCACCCCCTACTAGTCTATGGCTGCACCTTC.